This T cell receptor beta chain derives from a study of blood T cell repertoires in COVID-19. Study-level information: Whether acute or convalescent, the COVID-19 samples came from the United States, Italy and Spain.

This clone was observed many times. CDR1 SGHTA and CDR2 FQGNSA come from the germline V gene. Trimming took 8 bases from V and 0 from J; bases not matched to a gene: 13. CDR3 length: 16 residues. Profiled with immunoSEQ multiplex PCR; TCRdb holds only in-frame clones, not every one. The sample contains roughly 100,000 clones, roughly nine tenths of which appear only once. This TCR came from a human donor in a cohort sampled during active COVID-19. Sequenced sample: peripheral blood. This chain connects TRBV7-2 to TRBJ2-7; the match to TRBD2 covers 7 bases. CDR3 bases: TGTGCCAGCGAAGCGGGGCCTCCTGACCTCTCCTACGAGCAGTACTTC. Amino acids: CASEAGPPDLSYEQYF.